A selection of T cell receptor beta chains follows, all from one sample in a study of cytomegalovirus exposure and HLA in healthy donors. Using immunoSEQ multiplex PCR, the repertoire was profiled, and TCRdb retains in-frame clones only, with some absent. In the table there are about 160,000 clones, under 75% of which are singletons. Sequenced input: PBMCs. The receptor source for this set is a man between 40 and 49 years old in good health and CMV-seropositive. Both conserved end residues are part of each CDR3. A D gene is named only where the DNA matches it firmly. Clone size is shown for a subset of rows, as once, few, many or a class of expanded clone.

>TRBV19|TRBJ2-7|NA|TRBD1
TGTGCCAGTAGTATAGATCGGACAGGTACAGGCTACGAGCAGTACTTC
CASSIDRTGTGYEQYF
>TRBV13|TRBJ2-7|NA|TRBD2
TGTGCCAGCAGCTTCAGCGGGGGGTCTTACTCCTACGAGCAGTACTTC
CASSFSGGSYSYEQYF
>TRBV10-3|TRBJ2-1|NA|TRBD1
TGTGCCATCAGCCGAGGGACAGCCCCCTACAATGAGCAGTTCTTC
CAISRGTAPYNEQFF
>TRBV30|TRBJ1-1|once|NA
TGTGCCTGGAGTGTACGACAGTTCGAAGCTTTCTTT
CAWSVRQFEAFF
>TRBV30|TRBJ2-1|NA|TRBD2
TGTGCCTGGAGTGGTGTAGGGCACGGGGGGTCTGTTGAGCAGTTCTTC
CAWSGVGHGGSVEQFF
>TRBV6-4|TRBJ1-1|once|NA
TGTGCCAGCAGTAACAGGGAGAACACTGAAGCTTTCTTT
CASSNRENTEAFF
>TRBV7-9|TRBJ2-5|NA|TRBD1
TGTGCCAGCAGGAAGACAGGGGGCGGAGAGACCCAGTACTTC
CASRKTGGGETQYF
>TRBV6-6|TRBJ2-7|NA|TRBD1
TGTGCCAGCAGTCCGCCTTCGGACAGGGCCCTGAGGGAGCAGTACTTC
CASSPPSDRALREQYF
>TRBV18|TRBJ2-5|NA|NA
TGTGCCAGCTCACGAGGGTTCCAAGAGACCCAGTACTTC
CASSRGFQETQYF
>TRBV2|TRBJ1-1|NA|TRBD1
TGTGCCAGCCTCTCCACAGGGGACACTGAAGCTTTCTTT
CASLSTGDTEAFF
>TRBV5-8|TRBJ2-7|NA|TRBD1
TGTGCCAGCAGCTTGGGGGAGACAGGGATCTACGAGCAGTACTTC
CASSLGETGIYEQYF
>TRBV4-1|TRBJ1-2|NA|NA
TGCGCCAGCAGCCAGAAGCCCGAGCAAGGCTACACCTTC
CASSQKPEQGYTF
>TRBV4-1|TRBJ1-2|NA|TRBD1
TGCGCCAGCAGCCCGTCCCGGGACAGGAACTATGGCTACACCTTC
CASSPSRDRNYGYTF
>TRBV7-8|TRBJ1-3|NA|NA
TGTGCCAGCAGCCCAAGGGGTTCAGATGCTGGAAACACCATATATTTT
CASSPRGSDAGNTIYF
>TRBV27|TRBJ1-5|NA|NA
TGTGCCAGCAGTACTTCCAAAAGCGGTCAGCCCCAGCATTTT
CASSTSKSGQPQHF
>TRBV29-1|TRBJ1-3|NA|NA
TGCAGCGCCGGGGGGATCTCTGGAAACACCATATATTTT
CSAGGISGNTIYF
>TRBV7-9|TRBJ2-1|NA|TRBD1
TGTGCCAGCAGCTCCTCCGGGACAGGGAGAAAGGGTGAGCAGTTCTTC
CASSSSGTGRKGEQFF
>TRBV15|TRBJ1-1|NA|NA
TGTGCCACCTGGGGCCCTACGGCCACTGAAGCTTTCTTT
CATWGPTATEAFF
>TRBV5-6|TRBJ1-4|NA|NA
TGTGCCAGCAGCTTGCCGACGGCCTCGGGTGAAAAACTGTTTTTT
CASSLPTASGEKLFF
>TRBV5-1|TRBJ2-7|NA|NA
TGCGCCAGCAGCTTAGTGTCGGAGGGCGAGCAGTACTTC
CASSLVSEGEQYF
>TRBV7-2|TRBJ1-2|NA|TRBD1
TGTGCCAGCAGCGCCCCGGGACAGGGGGCAGGAGGCTACACCTTC
CASSAPGQGAGGYTF
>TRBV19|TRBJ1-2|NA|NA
TGTGCCAGTAGTCCTGGGACTGAAACTAACTATGGCTACACCTTC
CASSPGTETNYGYTF
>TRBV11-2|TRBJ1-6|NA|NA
TGTGCCAGCAGCCGAACCCAGGGATACTCACCCCTCCACTTT
CASSRTQGYSPLHF
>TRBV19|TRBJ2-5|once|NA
TGTGCCAGTAGTACAGGGGCCGCCGAGACCCAGTACTTC
CASSTGAAETQYF
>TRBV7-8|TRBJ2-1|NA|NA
TGTGCCAGCAGCCTAGACATCGGGGGCTACAATGAGCAGTTCTTC
CASSLDIGGYNEQFF
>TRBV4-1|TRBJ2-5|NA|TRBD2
TGCGCCAGCAGCCAAGTTCCAGCGGGGGCCCAAGAGACCCAGTACTTC
CASSQVPAGAQETQYF
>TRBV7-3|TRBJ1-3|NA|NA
TGTGCCAGCAGCCTAGGGGCTGGAAACACCATATATTTT
CASSLGAGNTIYF
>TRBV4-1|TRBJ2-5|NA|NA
TGCGCCAGCAGCCAAGATGGAGGCAGGGGTCAAGAGACCCAGTACTTC
CASSQDGGRGQETQYF
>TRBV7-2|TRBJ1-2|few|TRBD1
TGTGCCAGCAGCTCCCCGACAGGGTGGGCTGACTATGGCTACACCTTC
CASSSPTGWADYGYTF
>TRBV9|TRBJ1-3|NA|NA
TGTGCCAGCAGCGTAGCTGAGTTAATCGGAAACACCATATATTTT
CASSVAELIGNTIYF
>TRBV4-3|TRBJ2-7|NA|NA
TGCGCCAGCAGTCCCCTTATCGGAGGGGAGTACGAGCAGTACTTC
CASSPLIGGEYEQYF
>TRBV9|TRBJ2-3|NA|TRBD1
TGTGCCAGCAGCGACCGACAGGGTAGCACAGATACGCAGTATTTT
CASSDRQGSTDTQYF
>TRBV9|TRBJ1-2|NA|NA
TGTGCCAGCAGCGTAGATCAGGGGCTTAATGGCTACACCTTC
CASSVDQGLNGYTF
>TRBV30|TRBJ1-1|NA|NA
TGTGCCTGGACTACAGGGACCAACACTGAAGCTTTCTTT
CAWTTGTNTEAFF
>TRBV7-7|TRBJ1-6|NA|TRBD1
TGTGCTAGCAGCTTAGGGGACAGGGATAGGGGGAGGGCCTATAATTCACCCCTCCACTTT
CASSLGDRDRGRAYNSPLHF
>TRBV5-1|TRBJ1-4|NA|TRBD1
TGCGCCAGCAGCTTTGGGGCAGGGGGAACTAATGAAAAACTGTTTTTT
CASSFGAGGTNEKLFF
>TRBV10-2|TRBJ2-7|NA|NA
TGCGCCAGCAGAACAGTAGACTACGAGCAGTACTTC
CASRTVDYEQYF
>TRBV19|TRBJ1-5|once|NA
TGTGCCAGTAGTGTCCAGGAGGGCCGGCAGCCCCAGCATTTT
CASSVQEGRQPQHF
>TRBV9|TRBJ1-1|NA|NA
TGTGCCAGCAGCCCAAACGGCGCAGGGCCGAACACTGAAGCTTTCTTT
CASSPNGAGPNTEAFF
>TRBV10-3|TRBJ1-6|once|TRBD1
TGTGCCATTTTGGCACAGGGGTATGGAACCCTCCACTTT
CAILAQGYGTLHF
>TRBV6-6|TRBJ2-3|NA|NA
TGTGCCAGCAGTACCCTGACAGGTACAGATACGCAGTATTTT
CASSTLTGTDTQYF